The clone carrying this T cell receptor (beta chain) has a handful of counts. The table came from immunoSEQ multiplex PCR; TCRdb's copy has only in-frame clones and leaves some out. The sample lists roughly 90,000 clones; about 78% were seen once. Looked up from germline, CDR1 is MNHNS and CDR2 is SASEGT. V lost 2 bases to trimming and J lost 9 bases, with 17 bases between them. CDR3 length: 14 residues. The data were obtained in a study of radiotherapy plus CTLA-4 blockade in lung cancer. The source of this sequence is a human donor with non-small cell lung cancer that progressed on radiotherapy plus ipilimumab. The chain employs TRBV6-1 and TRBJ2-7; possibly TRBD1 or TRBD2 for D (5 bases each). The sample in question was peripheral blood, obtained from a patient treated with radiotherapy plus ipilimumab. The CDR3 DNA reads TGTGCCAGCAGTGAAAAAGGGACCCCGAGGGGGCAGTACTTC. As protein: CASSEKGTPRGQYF.